The 20 T cell receptor beta chains reported below all come from one sample, sequenced in a study of blood T cell repertoires in COVID-19 (dated by TCRdb to the early 2020s). The library was made by the immunoSEQ multiplex PCR assay. Held by TCRdb, this immuneACCESS table contains in-frame sequences only and omits some clones. Under half of the omission traces to an unresolved V gene where checked; the cause of the rest is unknown. For this sample the table gives about 240,000 clones, of which around 82% were detected only once. The ten top clones hold approximately 4.5% of the sample. Sequencing input: peripheral blood. All receptors come from a woman aged 65 to 85 with acute or convalescent COVID-19.

The rearrangement joins TRBV6-5 to TRBJ1-2; 7 positions agree with TRBD1. Germline values: CDR1 MNHEY, CDR2 SVGAGI. Losses at the gene ends were 5 bases for V and 8 bases for J; bases not matched to a gene: 11. The CDR3 totals 14 residues. For the CDR3, the DNA is TGTGCCAGCAGTACGACAGGGCGTCAGGTGGGCTACACCTTC. Its translation: CASSTTGRQVGYTF.

The chain carries TRBV18 and TRBJ1-1; TRBD1 aligns across 8 bases. From germline, CDR1 is KGHSH and CDR2 LQKENI. The J segment lost 4 bases and the V segment lost 2 bases, leaving 12 bases of the junction unmatched. The CDR3 spans 17 residues. The CDR3 bases are TGTGCCAGCTCACCATTGGGAGACAGGGGACGAGGCACTGAAGCTTTCTTT. It is translated as CASSPLGDRGRGTEAFF.

The rearrangement links TRBV19 to TRBJ2-2, with 7 positions matching TRBD1. The CDR3 is 15 residues long. CDR1 is LNHDA, CDR2 SQIVND, per germline (reference sequence). Losses at the gene ends were 5 bases for V and 3 bases for J; bases not matched to a gene: 6. In DNA form, the CDR3 reads TGTGCCAGTAGTCCCAGGGGGAGAGACACCGGGGAGCTGTTTTTT. This codes for CASSPRGRDTGELFF.

This chain uses TRBV5-1 with TRBJ1-2; D call uncertain. Germline V lookup: CDR1 SGHRS, CDR2 YFSETQ. The germline V and J ends were trimmed by 3 bases and 2 bases, with 5 bases remaining between them. The CDR3 is 12 amino acids. The CDR3 nucleotides read TGCGCCAGCAGCTCACAGAACTATGGCTACACCTTC. Translation: CASSSQNYGYTF.

The J gene is TRBJ2-7, the V gene TRBV29-1; 7 bases agree with TRBD1. Trimming at V came to 7 bases and at J to 0 bases, leaving 9 bases not matched to a gene. CDR1 is SQVTM, CDR2 ANQGSEA, per germline. The CDR3 has 14 residues. The DNA for the CDR3 is TGCAGCGCCCGAAAGAGGGACAGCTCCTACGAGCAGTACTTC. The encoded protein is CSARKRDSSYEQYF.

CDR3 nucleotide sequence: TGTGCCAGCAGCTTAGAGGCTAGCGGGGGGAGAGATACGCAGTATTTT. Translated, it gives CASSLEASGGRDTQYF. This chain connects TRBV7-2 to TRBJ2-3, with TRBD2 matching over 11 bases. Germline V gene data show CDR1 as SGHTA and CDR2 as FQGNSA. V lost 1 base, J lost 5 bases, and 5 bases stayed unmatched. There are 16 residues in the CDR3.

The chain couples TRBV21-1 to TRBJ2-7; the D call of TRBD1 is as the table states it, not checked on the DNA. TRBV21-1 is annotated as a pseudogene. The CDR3 contains 17 residues. In nucleotides, the CDR3 is TGTGCCAGCACCGAAGGGACAGGGGGTACTTCTCTCTACGAGCAGTACTTC. As protein: CASTEGTGGTSLYEQYF.

This clone showed up just once. The chain has TRBV5-1 and TRBJ2-1, with 9 positions matching TRBD1. The CDR3 is 15 amino acids. Germline values: CDR1 SGHRS, CDR2 YFSETQ. Trimming took 5 bases from V and 7 from J; bases not matched to a gene: 10. The CDR3 coding sequence is TGCGCCAGCAGTTCGGATGGACAGGGGTGGAATGAGCAGTTCTTC. This gives the protein CASSSDGQGWNEQFF.

The chain recombines TRBV7-2 with TRBJ1-3; possibly TRBD1 for D (6 bases). The germline CDR1 and CDR2 sequences are SGHTA and FQGNSA. The CDR3 sequence is 15 residues long. V was trimmed by 3 bases and J by 2 bases, leaving 11 bases between them. The CDR3 bases are TGTGCCAGCAGCTTCCCGGACAGTGCTGGAAACACCATATATTTT. This translates into CASSFPDSAGNTIYF.

The chain uses TRBV10-3 and TRBJ2-5; D gene unclear. Germline V CDR1 and CDR2: ENHRY, SYGVKD. Trimming removed 5 bases at V and 2 bases at J, with 9 bases between. There are 13 residues in the CDR3. The DNA of the CDR3 is TGTGCCATCAGTACAGATGCTCAAGAGACCCAGTACTTC. This gives the protein CAISTDAQETQYF.

The gene calls are TRBV11-2 and TRBJ2-5; TRBD1 is a possible D gene (6 bases). There are 15 residues in the CDR3. From germline, CDR1 is SGHAT and CDR2 FQNNGV. Trimming took off 0 bases at V and 4 bases at J, with 12 bases between the two ends. CDR3 residues: CASSLEWARGETQYF. CDR3 coding DNA: TGTGCCAGCAGCTTAGAGTGGGCCAGGGGAGAGACCCAGTACTTC.

This chain connects TRBV18 to TRBJ2-3; the D gene is possibly TRBD1 (6 bases). The germline V gene encodes CDR1 KGHSH and CDR2 LQKENI. CDR3 length: 15 amino acids. V shed 0 bases and J shed 2 bases, with 9 bases lying between them. Here the CDR3 reads CASSPPGGYTDTQYF. CDR3 in DNA: TGTGCCAGCTCACCACCAGGGGGATACACAGATACGCAGTATTTT.

The chain is built from TRBV3-1 (or the pseudogene TRBV3-2) and TRBJ2-1; the D gene is possibly TRBD2 (6 bases). Germline V lookup: CDR1 LGHDT, CDR2 YNNKEL (reference sequence). V was clipped by 8 bases and J by 7 bases, with 9 bases between them. The CDR3 spans 11 residues. For the CDR3, the DNA is TGTGCCAGCTCACTAGCTAATGAGCAGTTCTTC. It translates to CASSLANEQFF.

A few counts support this clone. The V call is TRBV3-1 (or the pseudogene TRBV3-2), the J call TRBJ1-3; D is perhaps TRBD1 (5 bases). CDR3 length equals 15 residues. Germline V lookup: CDR1 LGHDT, CDR2 YNNKEL (reference sequence). Deletions cut 4 bases from V and 0 bases from J, with 10 bases between. The CDR3 DNA follows: TGTGCCAGCAGCCCGGGGGGTGGCTCTGGAAACACCATATATTTT. Protein product: CASSPGGGSGNTIYF.

The rearrangement joins TRBV19 to TRBJ1-6; tentative D call: TRBD1 (5 bases). The CDR3 loop spans 16 amino acids. Trimming took off 1 base at V and 7 bases at J, with 14 bases between the two ends. Looked up from germline, CDR1 is LNHDA and CDR2 is SQIVND (reference sequence). Here the CDR3 DNA reads TGTGCCAGTAGTATAGCTACAGGATCGGCAAATTCACCCCTCCACTTT. Its translation is CASSIATGSANSPLHF.

The chain couples TRBV2 to TRBJ1-2; 11 nucleotides line up with TRBD1. The length of the CDR3 is 14 residues. CDR1 SNHLY and CDR2 FYNNEI come from the germline V gene. J lost 4 bases, V lost 6 bases, and 4 bases had no gene match. CDR3 region: CASRSGQGVYGYTF. CDR3 in DNA: TGTGCCAGCAGGTCGGGACAGGGGGTCTATGGCTACACCTTC. The whole variable domain, remainder taken from reference TRBV2 and TRBJ1-2, is EPEVTQTPSHQVTQMGQEVILRCVPISNHLYFYWYRQILGQKVEFLVSFYNNEISEKSEIFDDQFSVERPDGSNFTLKIRSTKLEDSAMYFCASRSGQGVYGYTFGSGTRLTVV.

This clone showed up just a few times. The chain is built from TRBV5-4 and TRBJ2-4; 10 bases line up with TRBD1. The germline V gene has CDR1 SGHNT and CDR2 YYREEE (reference sequence). V lost 4 bases and J lost 7; bases outside the gene matches: 5. This CDR3 has 14 amino acids. Written as DNA, the CDR3 is TGTGCCAGCAGCCCGGGACAGGGGTGGAACATTCAGTACTTC. It is translated as CASSPGQGWNIQYF.

This chain connects TRBV7-2 to TRBJ1-5; D is uncertain. The CDR3 totals 13 residues. The V end lost 5 bases, the J end lost 8 bases, and 13 bases lay between the germline ends. CDR1 and CDR2 from the germline V gene are SGHTA and FQGNSA. The CDR3 DNA is TGTGCCAGCAGCACTAGCAGACTGGAGCCCCAGCATTTT. Encoded protein: CASSTSRLEPQHF. The full variable domain, rest sourced from reference TRBV7-2 and TRBJ1-5, is GAGVSQSPSNKVTEKGKDVELRCDPISGHTALYWYRQSLGQGLEFLIYFQGNSAPDKSGLPSDRFSAERTGGSVSTLTIQRTQQEDSAVYLCASSTSRLEPQHFGDGTRLSIL.

This sequence joins TRBV30 and TRBJ1-5; D not resolved. The CDR3 loop spans 15 amino acids. Germline V gene sequence: CDR1 GTSNPN, CDR2 SVGIG (reference sequence). Trimming shortened V by 3 bases and J by 2 bases, and 14 bases separated the two germline ends. The CDR3 DNA is TGTGCCTGGAGGTCGAGGAAATGGGGCAATCAGCCCCAGCATTTT. Translating gives CAWRSRKWGNQPQHF.

The V call is TRBV5-8, the J call TRBJ1-1; tentative D call: TRBD1 (6 bases). Trimming took 2 bases from V and 7 from J, leaving 21 bases between them. The CDR3 has 16 amino acids. Germline CDR1 reads SGHTS; CDR2 reads YDEGEE. The CDR3 region has the DNA TGTGCCAGCAGCTTTTGGTCAGGGGAGTACGAATATGAAGCTTTCTTT. This gives the protein CASSFWSGEYEYEAFF.